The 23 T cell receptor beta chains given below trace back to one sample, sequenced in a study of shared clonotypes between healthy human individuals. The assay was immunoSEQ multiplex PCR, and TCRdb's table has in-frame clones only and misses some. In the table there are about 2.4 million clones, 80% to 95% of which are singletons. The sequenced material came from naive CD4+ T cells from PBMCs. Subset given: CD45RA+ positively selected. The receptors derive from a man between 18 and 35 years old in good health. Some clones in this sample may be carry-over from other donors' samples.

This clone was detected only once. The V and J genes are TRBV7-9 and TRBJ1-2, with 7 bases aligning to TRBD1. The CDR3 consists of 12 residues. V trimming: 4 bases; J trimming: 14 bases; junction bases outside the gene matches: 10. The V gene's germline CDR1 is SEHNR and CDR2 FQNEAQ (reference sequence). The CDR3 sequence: CASSSSPLQGTF. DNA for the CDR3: TGTGCCAGCAGCTCCAGCCCGTTACAGGGGACCTTC.

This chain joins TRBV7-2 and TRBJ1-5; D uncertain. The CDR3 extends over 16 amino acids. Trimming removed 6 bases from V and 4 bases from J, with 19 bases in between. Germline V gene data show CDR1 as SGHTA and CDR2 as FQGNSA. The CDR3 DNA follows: TGTGCCAGCAGTCGAGGGTCGGGCCAGCCAAATCAGCCCCAGCATTTT. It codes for CASSRGSGQPNQPQHF.

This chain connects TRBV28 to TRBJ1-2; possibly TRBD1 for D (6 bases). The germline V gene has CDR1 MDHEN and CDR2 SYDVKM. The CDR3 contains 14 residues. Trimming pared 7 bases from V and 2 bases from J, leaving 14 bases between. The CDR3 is CASNAGTLNYGYTF. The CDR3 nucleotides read TGTGCCAGCAACGCCGGGACACTGAACTATGGCTACACCTTC.

CDR3 in amino acids: CASSQSGSPYEQYF. The CDR3, as DNA: TGCGCCAGCAGCCAGAGCGGGAGCCCCTACGAGCAGTACTTC. This rearrangement joins TRBV5-1 to TRBJ2-7, with 8 bases matching TRBD2. Germline CDR1 reads SGHRS; CDR2 reads YFSETQ. The CDR3 is made up of 14 amino acids. The junction had 5 bases not matched to a gene; V was cut back by 4 bases and J by 2 bases. Complete variable domain (other parts from reference TRBV5-1 and TRBJ2-7): KAGVTQTPRYLIKTRGQQVTLSCSPISGHRSVSWYQQTPGQGLQFLFEYFSETQRNKGNFPGRFSGRQFSNSRSEMNVSTLELGDSALYLCASSQSGSPYEQYFGPGTRLTVT.

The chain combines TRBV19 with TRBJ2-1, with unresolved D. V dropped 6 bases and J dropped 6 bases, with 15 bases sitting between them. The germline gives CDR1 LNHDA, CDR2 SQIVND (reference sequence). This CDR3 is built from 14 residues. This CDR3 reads CASRLQLRSNEQFF. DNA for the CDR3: TGTGCCAGTAGGCTACAGCTCCGAAGCAATGAGCAGTTCTTC.

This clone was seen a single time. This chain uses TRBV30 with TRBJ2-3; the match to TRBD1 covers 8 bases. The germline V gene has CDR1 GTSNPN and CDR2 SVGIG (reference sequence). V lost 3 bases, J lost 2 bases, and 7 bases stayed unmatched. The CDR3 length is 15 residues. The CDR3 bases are TGTGCCTGGAGCGATTTGACAGGGGCCACAGATACGCAGTATTTT. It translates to CAWSDLTGATDTQYF.

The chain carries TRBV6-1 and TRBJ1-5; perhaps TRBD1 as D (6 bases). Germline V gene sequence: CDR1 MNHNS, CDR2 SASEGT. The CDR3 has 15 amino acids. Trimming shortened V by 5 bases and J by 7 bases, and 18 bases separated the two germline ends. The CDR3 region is CASSPETGFGQPQHF. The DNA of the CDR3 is TGTGCCAGCAGTCCGGAGACAGGCTTCGGGCAGCCCCAGCATTTT.

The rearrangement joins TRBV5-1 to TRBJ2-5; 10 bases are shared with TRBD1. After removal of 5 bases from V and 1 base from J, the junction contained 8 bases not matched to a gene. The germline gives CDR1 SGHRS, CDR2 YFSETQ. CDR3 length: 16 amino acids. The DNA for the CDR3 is TGCGCCAGCAGAATGGTAGGGACAGGGGCCCAAGAGACCCAGTACTTC. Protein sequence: CASRMVGTGAQETQYF.

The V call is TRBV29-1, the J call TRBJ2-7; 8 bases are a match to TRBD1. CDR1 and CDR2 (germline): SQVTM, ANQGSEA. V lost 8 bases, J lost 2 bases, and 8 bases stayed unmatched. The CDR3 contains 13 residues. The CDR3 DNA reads TGCAGCTTCTCAGGGGGCGACCCCTACGAGCAGTACTTC. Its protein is CSFSGGDPYEQYF.

The CDR3 here is CASSRDGSSGANVLTF. In DNA, the CDR3 is TGCGCCAGCAGCCGGGACGGCAGCTCTGGGGCCAACGTCCTGACTTTC. This chain links TRBV5-1 with TRBJ2-6; D assignment may be TRBD1 or TRBD2 (5 bases each). The CDR3 extends over 16 amino acids. The germline CDR1 and CDR2 sequences are SGHRS and YFSETQ. Trimming took 4 bases from V and 0 from J, leaving 11 bases between them.

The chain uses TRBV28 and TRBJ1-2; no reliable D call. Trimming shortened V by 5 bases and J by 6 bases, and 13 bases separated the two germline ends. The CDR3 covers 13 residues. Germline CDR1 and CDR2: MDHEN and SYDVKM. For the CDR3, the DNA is TGTGCCAGCAGTACTCCGGGAATCCATGGCTACACCTTC. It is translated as CASSTPGIHGYTF.

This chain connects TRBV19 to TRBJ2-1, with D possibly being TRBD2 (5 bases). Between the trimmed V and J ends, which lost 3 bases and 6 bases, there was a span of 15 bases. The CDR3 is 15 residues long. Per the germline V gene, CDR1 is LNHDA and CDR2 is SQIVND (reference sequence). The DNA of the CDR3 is TGTGCCAGTAGTATTGGTGGGGAGAAATTCAATGAGCAGTTCTTC. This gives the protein CASSIGGEKFNEQFF.

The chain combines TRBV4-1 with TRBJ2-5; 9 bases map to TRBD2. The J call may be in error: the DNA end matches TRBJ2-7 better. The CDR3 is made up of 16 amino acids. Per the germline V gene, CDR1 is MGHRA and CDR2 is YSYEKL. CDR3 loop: CASSQDGVAGDYEQYF. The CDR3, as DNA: TGCGCCAGCAGCCAAGATGGGGTAGCGGGAGACTACGAGCAGTACTTC.

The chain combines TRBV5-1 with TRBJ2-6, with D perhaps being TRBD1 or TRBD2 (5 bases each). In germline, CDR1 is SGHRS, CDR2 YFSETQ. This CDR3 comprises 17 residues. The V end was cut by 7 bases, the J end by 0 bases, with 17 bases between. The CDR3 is CASGRIGASSGANVLTF. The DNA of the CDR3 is TGCGCCAGCGGGCGGATCGGGGCAAGCTCTGGGGCCAACGTCCTGACTTTC.

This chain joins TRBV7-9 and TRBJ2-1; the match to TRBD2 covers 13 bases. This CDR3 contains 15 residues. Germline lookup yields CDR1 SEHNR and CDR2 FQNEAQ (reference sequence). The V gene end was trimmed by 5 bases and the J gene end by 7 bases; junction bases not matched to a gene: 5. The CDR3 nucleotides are TGTGCCAGCAGCCGGACTAGCGGGAGTACAAATGAGCAGTTCTTC. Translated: CASSRTSGSTNEQFF.

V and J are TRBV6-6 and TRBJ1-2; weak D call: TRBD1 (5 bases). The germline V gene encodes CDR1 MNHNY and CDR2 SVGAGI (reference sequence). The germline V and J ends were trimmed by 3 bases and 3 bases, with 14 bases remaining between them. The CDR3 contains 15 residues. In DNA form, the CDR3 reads TGTGCCAGCAGTTATCGCCAGGGAGAGGACTATGGCTACACCTTC. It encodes CASSYRQGEDYGYTF.

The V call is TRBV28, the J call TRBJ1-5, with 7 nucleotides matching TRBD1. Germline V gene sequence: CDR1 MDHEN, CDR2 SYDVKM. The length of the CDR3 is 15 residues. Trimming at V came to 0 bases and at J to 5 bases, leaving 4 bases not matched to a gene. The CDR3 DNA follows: TGTGCCAGCAGTTTATGGTTACAGGGGTATCAGCCCCAGCATTTT. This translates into CASSLWLQGYQPQHF.

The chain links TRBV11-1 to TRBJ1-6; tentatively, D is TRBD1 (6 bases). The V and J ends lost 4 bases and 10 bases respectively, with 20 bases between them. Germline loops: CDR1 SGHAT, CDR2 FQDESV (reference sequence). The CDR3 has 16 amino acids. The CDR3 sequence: CASSSYRQALGSPLHF. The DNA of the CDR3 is TGTGCCAGCAGCTCCTACAGACAGGCCTTGGGGTCACCCCTCCACTTT.

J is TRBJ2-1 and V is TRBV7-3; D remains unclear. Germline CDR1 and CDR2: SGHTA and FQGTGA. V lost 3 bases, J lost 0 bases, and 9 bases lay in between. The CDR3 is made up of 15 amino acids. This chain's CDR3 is CASSLGVNSYNEQFF. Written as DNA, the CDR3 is TGTGCCAGCAGCTTGGGCGTCAACTCCTACAATGAGCAGTTCTTC.

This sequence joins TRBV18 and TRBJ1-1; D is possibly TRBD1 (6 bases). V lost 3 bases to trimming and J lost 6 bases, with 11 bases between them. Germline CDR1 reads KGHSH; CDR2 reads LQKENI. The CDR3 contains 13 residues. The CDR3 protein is CASSPQGMAEAFF. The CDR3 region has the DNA TGTGCCAGCTCACCCCAGGGGATGGCTGAAGCTTTCTTT.

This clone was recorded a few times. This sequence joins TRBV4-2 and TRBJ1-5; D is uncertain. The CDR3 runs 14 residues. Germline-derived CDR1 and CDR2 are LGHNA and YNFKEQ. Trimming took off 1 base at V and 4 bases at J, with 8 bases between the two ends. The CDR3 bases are TGTGCCAGCAGCCAAGGGTCCGGGAATCAGCCCCAGCATTTT. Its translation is CASSQGSGNQPQHF.

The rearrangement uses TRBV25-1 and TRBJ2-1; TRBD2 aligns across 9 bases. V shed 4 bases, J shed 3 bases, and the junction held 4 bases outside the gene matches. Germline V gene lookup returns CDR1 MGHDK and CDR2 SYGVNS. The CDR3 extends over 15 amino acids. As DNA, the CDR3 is TGTGCCAGCAGTGCTGTAGCGGGGGACTACAATGAGCAGTTCTTC. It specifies CASSAVAGDYNEQFF.

The CDR3 reads CATSRERPGDTQYF. CDR3 DNA sequence: TGTGCCACCAGCAGAGAACGCCCGGGGGATACGCAGTATTTT. The V call is TRBV15, the J call TRBJ2-3; possibly TRBD2 for D (5 bases). The CDR3 runs 14 residues. Germline V CDR1 and CDR2: LNHNV, YYDKDF (reference sequence). Trimming pared 0 bases from V and 6 bases from J, leaving 10 bases between.